The TCR beta chain under discussion was sequenced for a study of blood T cells in healthy people across ages. Study-wide points: The long-lived group displayed more naive CD4+ cells, plus higher diversity, than the aged donors did.

A second about 6 to 11 cycle PCR used barcoded and J-beta primers. TCRdb reanalysed the 5' RACE reads using MiXCR and keeps one entry per CDR3 protein. The data contain some 760,000 distinct CDR3 sequences, around 25% of them seen just once; the ten biggest clones take up roughly a tenth. This CDR3 region has 17 residues. On this clonotype: The antigen is unknown.

These same records also appear under a second study, on T cells of mothers and their children.

The clonotype was recovered from a boy younger than 18 in good health. V gene TRBV21-1 combines with J gene TRBJ2-1; the DNA was not used to check the table's D call, TRBD1. TRBV21-1 is reported as a pseudogene. Specimen: blood. CDR3 loop: CASSKAPTDFTYNEQFF. The DNA for the CDR3 is TGTGCCAGCAGCAAAGCACCGACAGATTTCACCTACAATGAGCAGTTCTTC.